The sequence of this TCR beta chain was determined in a study of CD8 T cells in ankylosing spondylitis. Study-wide points: Both synovial fluid and blood in reactive arthritis had previously been reported to carry some motif variants. Matched ankylosing spondylitis synovial fluid reportedly contained a significantly enriched population of disease-linked clones.

V lost 0 bases, J lost 8 bases, and 29 bases lay in between. Germline CDR1 and CDR2: SGHRS and YFSETQ. The length of the CDR3 is 20 residues. Generation of TCR beta libraries employed quantitative 5'-RACE incorporating molecular barcodes. In TCRdb, the 5' RACE reads were re-called with MiXCR into one record per CDR3 protein. The data hold a few hundred thousand distinct CDR3 sequences, with around 20% observed a single time. This clonotype came up a few times. Its matching antigen is unknown. The clonotype originates from a male donor with ankylosing spondylitis or in good health (not recorded which). The sample taken for sequencing was blood, either unsorted or a sorted T cell fraction (not recorded which). The chain employs TRBV5-1 and TRBJ1-4; no clear D. The CDR3, as DNA: TGCGCCAGCAGCTTGGATGGCGTAGGCCTGCGCCGGGTATCGCGGGAAAAACTGTTTTTT. Its translation: CASSLDGVGLRRVSREKLFF.